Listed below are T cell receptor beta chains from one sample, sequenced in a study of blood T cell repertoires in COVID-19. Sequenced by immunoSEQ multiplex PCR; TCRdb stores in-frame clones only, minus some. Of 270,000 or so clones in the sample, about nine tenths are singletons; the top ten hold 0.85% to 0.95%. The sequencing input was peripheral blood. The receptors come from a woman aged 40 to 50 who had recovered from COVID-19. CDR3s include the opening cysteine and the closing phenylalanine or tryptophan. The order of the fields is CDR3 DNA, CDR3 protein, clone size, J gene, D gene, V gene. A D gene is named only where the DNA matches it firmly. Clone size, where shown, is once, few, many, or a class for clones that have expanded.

DNA: TGTGCCAGCAGCGGCGCTTCGGGACTAGCGGGAAAGGATACGCAGTATTTT; CDR3: CASSGASGLAGKDTQYF; size: NA; J: TRBJ2-3; D: TRBD2; V: TRBV5-4
DNA: TGTGCCAGCGGACAGGGGTCGGGCGGGGAGCTGTTTTTT; CDR3: CASGQGSGGELFF; size: NA; J: TRBJ2-2; D: TRBD1; V: TRBV3-1/TRBV3-2
DNA: TGTGCCAGCATGCCCGGGACTAGCTTCGCAGATACGCAGTATTTT; CDR3: CASMPGTSFADTQYF; size: NA; J: TRBJ2-3; D: TRBD2; V: TRBV18
DNA: TGTGTCAGAAGGTTGGTTGCGGGAGGAGGGTGGGACACAGATACGCAGTATTTT; CDR3: CVRRLVAGGGWDTDTQYF; size: NA; J: TRBJ2-3; D: NA; V: TRBV7-5
DNA: TGTGCCAGCAGCTCTGACAGGGACGAAAAACTGTTTTTT; CDR3: CASSSDRDEKLFF; size: NA; J: TRBJ1-4; D: TRBD1; V: TRBV13
DNA: TGCAGCGTTGCCGGCGGGAGGGATTACTACGAGCAGTACTTC; CDR3: CSVAGGRDYYEQYF; size: NA; J: TRBJ2-7; D: TRBD2; V: TRBV29-1
DNA: TGTGCCAGTAGAGCCCCGGGACACAGCTACGAGCAGTACTTC; CDR3: CASRAPGHSYEQYF; size: few; J: TRBJ2-7; D: NA; V: TRBV19
DNA: TGTGCCAGCAGCCCCCCTAGCGGGGGCTACAATGAGCAGTTCTTC; CDR3: CASSPPSGGYNEQFF; size: NA; J: TRBJ2-1; D: TRBD2; V: TRBV11-3
DNA: TGTGTCACCCCACCGCCCGGACGGGGTTCCTACGAGCAGTACTTC; CDR3: CVTPPPGRGSYEQYF; size: few; J: TRBJ2-7; D: NA; V: TRBV7-5
DNA: TGTGCCAGCAGCTTGGAGGGACTAGCGCCCTACAATGAGCAGTTCTTC; CDR3: CASSLEGLAPYNEQFF; size: NA; J: TRBJ2-1; D: TRBD2; V: TRBV27
DNA: TGCGCCAGCAGCTTTGACGGGACAGGGGGGTATGAGCAGTTCTTC; CDR3: CASSFDGTGGYEQFF; size: NA; J: TRBJ2-1; D: TRBD1; V: TRBV5-1
DNA: TGCGCCAGCAGCTTGAGCGGGTCGGGAATGTGGGAGACCCAGTACTTC; CDR3: CASSLSGSGMWETQYF; size: NA; J: TRBJ2-5; D: NA; V: TRBV5-1
DNA: TGTGCCAGCAGTGCGGACAGAGAGGGCAATCAGCCCCAGCATTTT; CDR3: CASSADREGNQPQHF; size: NA; J: TRBJ1-5; D: NA; V: TRBV2
DNA: TGCAGCACCCGCCCCGGGAGCGGGAGTTCCACCGGGGAGCTGTTTTTT; CDR3: CSTRPGSGSSTGELFF; size: NA; J: TRBJ2-2; D: TRBD2; V: TRBV29-1
DNA: TGTGCCACCCTCCCAGCGGGAGGGCCCCCAGATACGCAGTATTTT; CDR3: CATLPAGGPPDTQYF; size: once; J: TRBJ2-3; D: TRBD2; V: TRBV10-3
DNA: TGTGCCAGCAGTTTCCCTTCGCGGGCGGGAGGCTCCTACGAGCAGTACTTC; CDR3: CASSFPSRAGGSYEQYF; size: once; J: TRBJ2-7; D: TRBD2; V: TRBV28
DNA: TGTGCCAGCAGTGCTACAGGGGGCACCGGGGAGCTGTTTTTT; CDR3: CASSATGGTGELFF; size: NA; J: TRBJ2-2; D: TRBD1; V: TRBV2
DNA: TGTGCCATCAGTCCTGGACTAGCGGGAGCCTACGAGCAGTACTTC; CDR3: CAISPGLAGAYEQYF; size: NA; J: TRBJ2-7; D: TRBD2; V: TRBV10-3
DNA: TGTGCCAGCTCAATTGGGACAGGAGCGAACACCGGGGAGCTGTTTTTT; CDR3: CASSIGTGANTGELFF; size: NA; J: TRBJ2-2; D: TRBD1; V: TRBV18
DNA: TGTGCCAGCAGCCAAGAGACTAGCGGGACCATTCAGTACTTC; CDR3: CASSQETSGTIQYF; size: NA; J: TRBJ2-4; D: TRBD2; V: TRBV3-1/TRBV3-2
DNA: TGCGCCAGCAGCCAGGGCCAGGGTCAGGAGAATGAAAAACTGTTTTTT; CDR3: CASSQGQGQENEKLFF; size: NA; J: TRBJ1-4; D: NA; V: TRBV4-1
DNA: TGTGCCAGCAGTGAGGAACTAGCGGGTAGTTTAATCGCCTACGAGCAGTACTTC; CDR3: CASSEELAGSLIAYEQYF; size: NA; J: TRBJ2-7; D: TRBD2; V: TRBV2
DNA: TGCGCCAGCAGCGTCGCTAGCGCCCACCAAGAGACCCAGTACTTC; CDR3: CASSVASAHQETQYF; size: once; J: TRBJ2-5; D: NA; V: TRBV5-1
DNA: TGTGCCAGCAGCTTAGTGGCCGGGACTAGCCTCTACAATGAGCAGTTCTTC; CDR3: CASSLVAGTSLYNEQFF; size: once; J: TRBJ2-1; D: TRBD2; V: TRBV11-2
DNA: TGTGCCATCAGGGCAATGTTAGCGGGAAGCTCCTACAATGAGCAGTTCTTC; CDR3: CAIRAMLAGSSYNEQFF; size: NA; J: TRBJ2-1; D: TRBD2; V: TRBV10-3